These 24 T cell receptor beta chains were all obtained from the same sample, sequenced in a study of tumor-infiltrating lymphocytes in primary liver carcinoma. Reverse transcription of about 0.5 ug total RNA with a constant-region primer produced TCR beta cDNA. Slightly modified ARM-PCR served as the procedure for the TCR beta libraries. These libraries came from three rounds of nested multiplex PCR. Amplification in the first two PCR rounds was performed using TRBV1-TRBV30 forward primers and a C-beta reverse primer for approximately 10 cycles each. Using its own MiXCR run on the multiplex PCR reads, TCRdb lists one record per CDR3 protein. The sample carries approximately 100,000 distinct CDR3 sequences, around 73% recorded once. Extraction of RNA together with DNA used about 20-34 mg of unsorted bulk tissue. The sequencing input was liver tumor tissue from sampling region 2. As to subset: tumor region T2, inferior pole. The receptors were gathered from a woman aged 55 to 70 with primary liver carcinoma and hepatitis B virus infection.

A note on this clonotype: A read error may be the cause here, since a much bigger clone is one base away. The rearrangement joins TRBV7-9 to TRBJ2-2; 13 bases align to TRBD2. In germline, CDR1 is SEHNR, CDR2 FQNEAQ (reference sequence). This CDR3 is built from 16 residues. CDR3 DNA: TGTGCCAACAGCCTAGGACTAGCGGGAGAATCCGGGGAGCTGTTTTTT. Its protein is CANSLGLAGESGELFF.

Worth noting for this clonotype: Here the CDR3 omits its conserved ending phenylalanine or tryptophan, so a read error is the likely source. This chain links TRBV6-5 with TRBJ1-6, with D uncertain. This CDR3 spans 14 amino acids. Germline CDR1 reads MNHEY; CDR2 reads SVGAGI. Here the CDR3 DNA reads TGTGCCAGCAGTTACGATACGGTTAATTCATCCCTCCACTAT. It yields the protein CASSYDTVNSSLHY.

J is TRBJ2-3 and V is TRBV5-1; D not resolved. Germline CDR1 reads SGHRS; CDR2 reads YFSETQ. Trimming removed 4 bases at V and 2 bases at J, with 11 bases between. The CDR3 sequence is 14 residues long. CDR3 in amino acids: CASSPKWNTDTQYF. The CDR3 DNA follows: TGCGCCAGCAGCCCCAAGTGGAACACAGATACGCAGTATTTT.

For this clonotype: The CDR3 ends on some other residue instead of the conserved phenylalanine or tryptophan, so this is likely a read error. The chain joins TRBV29-1 to TRBJ2-3; perhaps TRBD2 as D (5 bases). The CDR3 spans 15 residues. Germline values: CDR1 SQVTM, CDR2 ANQGSEA. The CDR3 bases are TGCAGCGTTGCGCCTAGAGGTGGGAGCACAGTTACGCAGTATCTT. This gives the protein CSVAPRGGSTVTQYL.

This clonotype was counted once. At one boundary the junction diverges from the germline segment, which might be a read error. V gene TRBV10-3 combines with J gene TRBJ2-3, with a tentative D call TRBD2 (5 bases). Germline lookup yields CDR1 ENHRY and CDR2 SYGVKD. This CDR3 comprises 17 residues. The CDR3 DNA is TGTGCCATCAGCGAGTCTCGCTTGCAAGCGGAACGAGATATGCAGTATTTT. Translation gives CAISESRLQAERDMQYF.

The rearrangement links TRBV7-9 to TRBJ2-7; TRBD1 is a possible D gene (5 bases). Trimming shortened V by 11 bases and J by 6 bases, and 23 bases separated the two germline ends. The CDR3 covers 14 residues. Germline loops: CDR1 SEHNR, CDR2 FQNEAQ (reference sequence). CDR3 sequence (DNA): TGTGCCTGCACCAGCCAGAGGATAGGGGTCGAGCAGTACTTC. Protein sequence: CACTSQRIGVEQYF.

This chain links TRBV28 with TRBJ2-3, with TRBD1 matching 7 bases. Germline loops: CDR1 MDHEN, CDR2 SYDVKM. V lost 2 bases and J lost 2; bases outside the gene matches: 13. CDR3 length: 18 residues. The CDR3 region has the DNA TGTGCCAGCAGTTTAACGCCCCAGGGCAGGGGGTTCACAGATACGCAGTATTTT. It is translated as CASSLTPQGRGFTDTQYF. The variable domain in full, with the rest retrieved from reference TRBV28 and TRBJ2-3, is DVKVTQSSRYLVKRTGEKVFLECVQDMDHENMFWYRQDPGLGLRLIYFSYDVKMKEKGDIPEGYSVSREKKERFSLILESASTNQTSMYLCASSLTPQGRGFTDTQYFGPGTRLTVL.

The chain has TRBV5-1 and TRBJ2-1; 14 positions agree with TRBD2. Trimming removed 4 bases from V and 10 bases from J; junction bases left unmatched: 13. CDR3 length: 17 amino acids. Germline CDR1 is SGHRS and CDR2 is YFSETQ. Written as DNA, the CDR3 is TGCGCCAGCAGCCTTACGATCGGGACTAGCGGGAGTGGAGAGCAGTTCTTC. It translates to CASSLTIGTSGSGEQFF.

The sample holds many counts of this clonotype. The J gene is TRBJ2-3, the V gene TRBV29-1; TRBD2 matches at 9 bases. The J segment lost 7 bases and the V segment lost 4 bases, leaving 6 bases of the junction unmatched. The CDR3 has 13 amino acids. Looked up from germline, CDR1 is SQVTM and CDR2 is ANQGSEA. The CDR3 loop is CSVGAGGPNTQYF. The CDR3 bases are TGCAGCGTTGGCGCGGGAGGGCCGAATACGCAGTATTTT.

Details on this clonotype: The germline gene is not matched at one end of the junction; a read error may be the cause. The chain couples TRBV14 to TRBJ2-1, with 12 nucleotides matching TRBD2. There are 15 residues in the CDR3. Germline loops: CDR1 SGHDN, CDR2 FVKESK. CDR3 protein: CTSSQLTSGSDEQFF. The CDR3 DNA reads as TGTACCAGCAGCCAACTGACTAGCGGGAGCGATGAGCAGTTCTTC. Full variable domain (remainder filled in from reference TRBV14 and TRBJ2-1): EAGVTQFPSHSVIEKGQTVTLRCDPISGHDNLYWYRRVMGKEIKFLLHFVKESKQDESGMPNNRFLAERTGGTYSTLKVQPAELEDSGVYFCTSSQLTSGSDEQFFGPGTRLTVL.

As regards this clonotype: This may be a read error: a much more frequent sequence differs by one nucleotide. The V gene is TRBV7-8, the J gene TRBJ1-6, with 7 bases aligning to TRBD1. The germline V gene has CDR1 SGHVS and CDR2 FQNEAQ. V shed 5 bases and J 9 bases; nucleotides not matched to a gene: 7. The CDR3 is made up of 14 amino acids. The CDR3 spells CASSLNRGISPLHF. CDR3 sequence (DNA): TGTGCCAGCAGCCTTAACAGGGGTATTTCACCCCTCCACTTT.

This clonotype was counted a single time. The germline gene is not matched at one end of the junction; a read error may be the cause. The chain joins TRBV7-3 to TRBJ2-5; no clear D gene. The germline CDR1 and CDR2 sequences are SGHTA and FQGTGA. This CDR3 comprises 13 residues. The CDR3 DNA is TGTGTCAGCAGCCCGACCCCAGATGGGACCCAGTACTTC. This encodes CVSSPTPDGTQYF.

The CDR3 reads CASSSVTGANTEAFF. For the CDR3, the DNA is TGTGCCAGCAGCTCAGTAACAGGGGCAAACACTGAAGCTTTCTTT. This chain connects TRBV7-8 to TRBJ1-1, with TRBD1 matching 7 bases. Germline CDR1 SGHVS, CDR2 FQNEAQ. The trim removed 4 bases at V and 2 bases at J, leaving 7 bases unmatched. The CDR3 contains 15 residues.

A word on this clonotype: The junction departs from the called germline gene at one end, perhaps through a read error. V is TRBV11-2 and J is TRBJ2-5; D unresolved. Germline V CDR1 and CDR2: SGHAT, FQNNGV. The length of the CDR3 is 12 residues. The CDR3 spells CASSPHQRTHYF. The CDR3 DNA reads TGTGCCAGCAGTCCCCATCAACGGACCCACTACTTC.

Points on this clonotype: The germline gene is not matched at one end of the junction; a read error may be the cause. The chain recombines TRBV11-3 with TRBJ2-1; TRBD2 matches at 10 bases. Germline CDR1 is SGHNT and CDR2 is YENEEA. This CDR3 is 17 amino acids long. The CDR3 coding sequence is TGCGCCAGCAGCCAAGAAGCCAGCGGGAGGGCGCACAATGAGCAGTTCTTC. Amino acids: CASSQEASGRAHNEQFF.

This clonotype was seen a few times. J is TRBJ2-5 and V is TRBV28, with 8 bases matching TRBD2. This CDR3 contains 16 residues. V was pared by 6 bases and J by 4 bases, with 13 bases of the junction left unmatched. CDR1 MDHEN and CDR2 SYDVKM come from the germline V gene. The CDR3 is CASSSLSGSIGETQYF. CDR3 sequence (DNA): TGTGCCAGCAGCTCATTGAGCGGGAGCATAGGAGAGACCCAGTACTTC.

This clonotype was seen a few times. V usage is TRBV13 and J usage is TRBJ2-2, with D possibly matching TRBD2 (5 bases). V dropped 7 bases and J dropped 9 bases, with 18 bases sitting between them. Germline V gene data show CDR1 as PRHDT and CDR2 as FYEKMQ (reference sequence). CDR3 length: 14 amino acids. CDR3 sequence: CASTGPVSARELFF. Written as DNA, the CDR3 is TGTGCCAGCACTGGCCCGGTTAGCGCCCGGGAGCTGTTTTTT.

This clonotype was counted ten times or more. V usage is TRBV29-1 and J usage is TRBJ2-1, with 10 bases fitting TRBD2. Losses at the gene ends were 7 bases for V and 6 bases for J; bases not matched to a gene: 9. Germline V lookup: CDR1 SQVTM, CDR2 ANQGSEA. The CDR3 is 14 residues long. DNA of the CDR3: TGCAGCGCCGCCCTAGCGGGAGCGTTCAATGAGCAGTTCTTC. This codes for CSAALAGAFNEQFF.

Remarks on this clonotype: It is likely a read error, because the conserved phenylalanine at the end of the CDR3 is missing. V usage is TRBV11-2 and J usage is TRBJ2-3; 10 positions agree with TRBD2. The germline V gene has CDR1 SGHAT and CDR2 FQNNGV. CDR3 size: 17 residues. Unmatched junction bases numbered 15, after V lost 6 bases and J lost 6 bases. CDR3 nucleotide sequence: TGTGCCAGCAGTCCGAGGAGTCTAGCGGGAGTTGCGGATACGCAGTATCTT. Encoded protein: CASSPRSLAGVADTQYL.

Concerning this clonotype itself: This may be a read error, as it is one base from a much larger clone. The V call is TRBV6-5, the J call TRBJ1-1; D is possibly TRBD1 (6 bases). This CDR3 comprises 13 residues. Trimming pared 9 bases from V and 3 bases from J, leaving 14 bases between. Germline assignment: CDR1 MNHEY and CDR2 SVGAGI. The DNA for the CDR3 is TGTGCCAGGAGCCGGGACATCGACACTGAAGCTTTCTTT. Protein product: CARSRDIDTEAFF.

The chain joins TRBV28 to TRBJ2-2; D perhaps matches TRBD2 (5 bases). There are 12 residues in the CDR3. The V gene lost 5 bases and the J gene lost 4 bases, with 5 bases spanning the gap. CDR1 MDHEN and CDR2 SYDVKM come from the germline V gene. CDR3 sequence (DNA): TGTGCCAGCAGTGGGAGCACCGGGGAGCTGTTTTTT. The encoded protein is CASSGSTGELFF.

This rearrangement joins TRBV4-1 to TRBJ1-1; 8 bases fit TRBD1. From germline, CDR1 is MGHRA and CDR2 YSYEKL. This CDR3 is 18 amino acids long. J lost 8 bases, V lost 0 bases, and 17 bases had no gene match. Here the CDR3 DNA reads TGCGCCAGCAGCCAAGATGGGCAGGGGGCGAGGGTGGGCACCGAAGCTTTCTTT. Protein: CASSQDGQGARVGTEAFF.

Concerning this clonotype: This may be a read error, as it is one base from a much larger clone. This CDR3 is CASSTRIFEAFF. The DNA of the CDR3 is TGTGCCAGCAGTACGCGGATCTTCGAAGCTTTCTTT. The chain uses TRBV28 and TRBJ1-1; D is unresolved. Germline CDR1 reads MDHEN; CDR2 reads SYDVKM. This CDR3 comprises 12 residues. V was pared by 5 bases and J by 8 bases, with 12 bases between.

On this clonotype: A much more abundant neighbour one base away suggests this may be a read error. V usage is TRBV28 and J usage is TRBJ2-7; no clear D gene. CDR1 and CDR2 from the germline V gene are MDHEN and SYDVKM. V gave up 7 bases and J gave up 0 bases, with 16 bases separating them. The length of the CDR3 is 15 residues. CDR3 in amino acids: CASNGQTFSSYEQYF. The CDR3 nucleotides are TGTGCCAGCAACGGGCAGACGTTTAGCTCCTACGAGCAGTACTTC.